This is a list of T cell receptor beta chains from one sample in a study of lymphopenia after photon versus proton radiotherapy. Measured with immunoSEQ multiplex PCR; TCRdb has only the in-frame clones, and not every one. This sample has approximately 25,000 clones, with 87% found just once. Sequenced here: peripheral blood, sampled from a patient treated with photon-based radiotherapy. These receptors came from a man aged 50-59 years with gastric cancer. CDR3s include the opening cysteine and the closing phenylalanine or tryptophan. D genes are given only for firm matches. Only some rows state a clone size, as once, few, many or a class for expanded clones.

TRBJ2-5 | NA | TRBV19 | NA | 15 | CASSIAQGVQETQYF | TGTGCCAGTAGTATAGCCCAGGGAGTACAAGAGACCCAGTACTTC
TRBJ1-6 | NA | TRBV6-1 | TRBD1 | 15 | CASGSPDRRILGLHF | TGTGCCAGCGGTTCACCGGACAGGCGTATTTTAGGCCTCCACTTT
TRBJ1-2 | NA | TRBV4-2 | TRBD1 | 16 | CASSQEGTGGNYGYTF | TGTGCCAGCAGCCAAGAAGGGACAGGGGGCAACTATGGCTACACCTTC
TRBJ1-2 | NA | TRBV18 | NA | 16 | CASSPGLGGTGNGYTF | TGTGCCAGCTCACCGGGCCTTGGAGGGACGGGGAATGGCTACACCTTC
TRBJ1-1 | NA | TRBV10-1 | NA | 13 | CASRTDGNTEAFF | TGCGCCAGCAGGACGGACGGAAACACTGAAGCTTTCTTT
TRBJ2-3 | few | TRBV15 | TRBD2 | 16 | CATHDGTRILTDTQYF | TGTGCCACCCACGACGGGACTAGAATACTCACAGATACGCAGTATTTT
TRBJ2-5 | NA | TRBV13 | TRBD1 | 15 | CASSPDRALKETQYF | TGTGCCAGCAGCCCCGACAGGGCCCTCAAAGAGACCCAGTACTTC
TRBJ2-1 | NA | TRBV5-1 | TRBD2 | 15 | CASSPGTSFVNEQFF | TGCGCCAGCAGCCCCGGGACTAGCTTTGTCAATGAGCAGTTCTTC
TRBJ2-1 | NA | TRBV9 | TRBD1 | 15 | CASSLRTGENDEQFF | TGTGCCAGCAGCCTCAGGACAGGGGAGAACGATGAGCAGTTCTTC
TRBJ1-4 | few | TRBV12-2 | NA | 14 | CASRLPPTNEKLFF | TGTGCAAGTCGCTTGCCTCCAACTAATGAAAAACTGTTTTTT
TRBJ2-7 | NA | TRBV4-3 | TRBD2 | 15 | CASSRSSGGSYEQYF | TGCGCCAGCAGCCGATCTAGCGGGGGCTCCTACGAGCAGTACTTC
TRBJ2-3 | NA | TRBV5-1 | TRBD1 | 16 | CASSFGSGQGRYTQYF | TGCGCCAGCAGCTTTGGTTCAGGACAGGGACGTTATACGCAGTATTTT
TRBJ2-5 | NA | TRBV6-6 | NA | 12 | CASTGAGETQYF | TGTGCCAGCACCGGGGCGGGAGAGACCCAGTACTTC
TRBJ2-1 | once | TRBV6-1 | NA | 13 | CASSEILSGEQFF | TGTGCCAGCAGTGAGATTCTGAGCGGGGAGCAGTTCTTC
TRBJ2-2 | few | TRBV11-3 | TRBD1 | 15 | CASSPTGGGTGELFF | TGTGCCAGCAGCCCGACAGGGGGTGGCACCGGGGAGCTGTTTTTT
TRBJ1-5 | NA | TRBV27 | TRBD1 | 17 | CASSPQGARFSNQPQHF | TGTGCCAGCAGCCCCCAGGGGGCTCGTTTTAGCAATCAGCCCCAGCATTTT
TRBJ2-3 | NA | TRBV29-1 | NA | 13 | CSFRTDPTDTQYF | TGCAGCTTCCGGACAGACCCAACAGATACGCAGTATTTT
TRBJ2-2 | NA | TRBV5-4 | NA | 12 | CASSRKTGELFF | TGTGCCAGCAGCCGAAAGACCGGGGAGCTGTTTTTT
TRBJ2-7 | NA | TRBV5-6 | TRBD1 | 15 | CASSLVRGFSYEQYF | TGTGCCAGCAGCTTGGTCAGGGGGTTCTCCTACGAGCAGTACTTC
TRBJ2-1 | NA | TRBV6-5 | TRBD1 | 15 | CASTSRDRGNNEQFF | TGTGCCAGCACCAGCCGGGACAGGGGAAACAATGAGCAGTTCTTC
TRBJ1-1 | NA | TRBV9 | NA | 15 | CASSVGGAVNTEAFF | TGTGCCAGCAGCGTAGGGGGGGCGGTGAACACTGAAGCTTTCTTT
TRBJ1-4 | few | TRBV10-3 | NA | 13 | CAISVRVWEKLFF | TGTGCCATCAGTGTGAGGGTTTGGGAAAAACTGTTTTTT
TRBJ2-5 | NA | TRBV2 | TRBD1 | 14 | CASRMGQNQETQYF | TGTGCCAGCAGGATGGGACAGAACCAAGAGACCCAGTACTTC
TRBJ1-6 | NA | TRBV30 | NA | 13 | CAWKESSNSPLHF | TGTGCCTGGAAGGAGAGTAGTAATTCACCCCTCCACTTT
TRBJ2-2 | NA | TRBV5-6 | TRBD2 | 15 | CASSFPGGSTGELFF | TGTGCCAGCAGCTTCCCGGGGGGTTCTACCGGGGAGCTGTTTTTT
TRBJ2-7 | NA | TRBV5-1 | NA | 14 | CASSGKQGGNEQYF | TGCGCCAGCAGCGGAAAACAGGGAGGTAACGAGCAGTACTTC
TRBJ2-3 | NA | TRBV7-9 | NA | 16 | CASSLPGPLSPDTQYF | TGTGCCAGCAGCTTGCCGGGCCCCTTATCCCCAGATACGCAGTATTTT
TRBJ1-1 | NA | TRBV7-2 | NA | 15 | CASSLVARVRAEAFF | TGTGCCAGCAGCTTAGTGGCCAGGGTTAGGGCTGAAGCTTTCTTT
TRBJ1-2 | NA | TRBV6-1 | NA | 15 | CASSEAVGGLYGYTF | TGTGCCAGCAGTGAAGCGGTGGGGGGGCTCTATGGCTACACCTTC
TRBJ1-2 | once | TRBV5-6 | TRBD1 | 14 | CASSWDRAYYGYTF | TGTGCCAGCAGCTGGGACAGGGCTTACTATGGCTACACCTTC
TRBJ2-1 | NA | TRBV2 | NA | 15 | CASRHSTLTKNEQFF | TGTGCCAGCAGACACTCTACCCTGACCAAGAATGAGCAGTTCTTC
TRBJ2-7 | NA | TRBV27 | NA | 11 | CASSTSYEQYF | TGTGCCAGCAGTACCAGTTACGAGCAGTACTTC
TRBJ2-3 | once | TRBV4-3 | TRBD1 | 14 | CASSQRTGVDTQYF | TGCGCCAGCAGCCAAAGGACAGGGGTAGATACGCAGTATTTT
TRBJ2-2 | NA | TRBV6-5 | NA | 14 | CASSYSTYTGELFF | TGTGCCAGCAGTTACTCGACTTACACCGGGGAGCTGTTTTTT
TRBJ1-2 | NA | TRBV2 | NA | 13 | CASSEWANYGYTF | TGTGCCAGCAGTGAATGGGCTAACTATGGCTACACCTTC
TRBJ2-7 | NA | TRBV7-7 | NA | 14 | CASSPGVSSYEQYF | TGTGCCAGCAGCCCCGGCGTCAGCTCCTACGAGCAGTACTTC
TRBJ1-5 | few | TRBV30 | TRBD1 | 16 | CAWAPTGARPNQPQHF | TGTGCCTGGGCTCCAACAGGGGCGCGCCCAAATCAGCCCCAGCATTTT
TRBJ1-4 | NA | TRBV11-2 | NA | 15 | CASSLWGKNNEKLFF | TGTGCCAGCAGTCTATGGGGCAAAAATAATGAAAAACTGTTTTTT
TRBJ1-6 | few | TRBV27 | NA | 12 | CASSSANSPLHF | TGTGCCAGCAGTTCCGCCAATTCACCCCTCCACTTT
TRBJ1-1 | NA | TRBV27 | NA | 14 | CASSLLGVFTEAFF | TGTGCCAGCAGTTTATTGGGGGTTTTTACTGAAGCTTTCTTT
TRBJ2-5 | NA | TRBV30 | NA | 15 | CAWIPRGADKETQYF | TGTGCCTGGATTCCTCGCGGGGCCGACAAAGAGACCCAGTACTTC
TRBJ2-2 | few | TRBV18 | TRBD1 | 14 | CATSGQMVDGELFF | TGTGCCACCTCGGGACAGATGGTGGACGGGGAGCTGTTTTTT
TRBJ1-1 | NA | TRBV5-1 | NA | 16 | CASSPLTGMTNTEAFF | TGCGCCAGCAGCCCCCTGACGGGAATGACGAACACTGAAGCTTTCTTT
TRBJ2-2 | once | TRBV11-3 | NA | 13 | CASSLRNTGELFF | TGTGCCAGCAGCTTAAGGAATACCGGGGAGCTGTTTTTT
TRBJ2-2 | NA | TRBV15 | NA | 15 | CATSREQANTGELFF | TGTGCCACCAGCAGAGAACAGGCGAACACCGGGGAGCTGTTTTTT
TRBJ2-1 | NA | TRBV7-9 | NA | 14 | CASGRLGSYNEQFF | TGTGCCAGCGGTAGACTAGGATCCTACAATGAGCAGTTCTTC